The present T cell receptor (beta chain) was sequenced within a study of low-dose radiotherapy and immunotherapy resistance in tumors. Study-level background: Treatment of Cohort 1 consisted of 0.5 Gy per fraction every 2 weeks, adding up to 6.5 Gy.

This clonotype was observed at least ten times. Alpha and beta chains were covered, as first-strand cDNA relied on TRAV- and TRBV-specific primers. TCRs were amplified for approximately 22 PCR cycles with a constant-region primer and V-primer adapter. TCRdb re-called the reads with MiXCR, one entry per CDR3 protein. The data contain approximately 100,000 distinct CDR3 sequences, around 20% of them singletons. Per germline, CDR1 DFQATT and CDR2 SNEGSKA (reference sequence). Trimming took 5 bases from V and 4 from J; bases not matched to a gene: 2. The CDR3 extends over 13 amino acids. Specified time point: after trial treatment. Specified treatment: LDRT plus nivolumab, ipilimumab, low-dose cyclophosphamide and aspirin (RACIN trial).

This TCR derives from a male donor with prostate cancer. The specimen was PBMCs, collected after low-dose radiotherapy plus immunotherapy. J is TRBJ2-3 and V is TRBV20-1; 11 nucleotides line up with TRBD2. The CDR3 region is CSALAGGPDTQYF. CDR3 in DNA: TGCAGTGCTTTAGCGGGGGGGCCAGATACGCAGTATTTT.